This T cell receptor beta chain was recovered during a study of blood T cell repertoires in COVID-19. Background on the study: Donors in the United States, Italy and Spain gave samples during acute or convalescent COVID-19. The analysed material was cDNA or gDNA that came from T cells, B-cell-depleted T cells, or PBMCs.

Under the authors' procedure: Scientists estimated how many nucleated cells there were by amplifying reference gene primers. Clones were read by immunoSEQ multiplex PCR, and TCRdb kept only the in-frame ones, dropping some. From that table come the V and J calls and clone size; the DNA was used to work out D and trimming. Counted here are under 85,000 clones, about 76% occurring once; the ten biggest clones make up around 27%. The clonotype was recovered from a woman older than 75 with active or convalescent COVID-19. The sample consisted of peripheral blood.

CDR3 loop: CASSLAAGNTEAFF. For the CDR3, the DNA is TGTGCCAGCAGCTTAGCTGCCGGGAACACTGAAGCTTTCTTT. The chain has TRBV11-1 and TRBJ1-1, with D uncertain. Germline CDR1 is SGHAT and CDR2 is FQDESV (reference sequence). The CDR3 spans 14 residues. Trimming took off 0 bases at V and 1 base at J, with 6 bases between the two ends.